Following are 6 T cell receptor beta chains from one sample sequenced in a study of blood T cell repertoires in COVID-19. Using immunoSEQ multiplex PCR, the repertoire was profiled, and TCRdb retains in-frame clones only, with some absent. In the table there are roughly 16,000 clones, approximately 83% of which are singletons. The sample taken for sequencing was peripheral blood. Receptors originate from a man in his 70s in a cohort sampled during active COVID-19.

CDR3 sequence (DNA): TGTGCCAGCTCACCCCGGATAGCGGGAGAACAAGAGACCCAGTACTTC. It translates to CASSPRIAGEQETQYF. The chain employs TRBV18 and TRBJ2-5; 9 bases map to TRBD2. The V segment lost 3 bases and the J segment 2 bases; nucleotides outside the gene matches: 7. Germline V gene data show CDR1 as KGHSH and CDR2 as LQKENI. The CDR3 is 16 residues long. Looking up the rest from reference TRBV18 and TRBJ2-5 gives the full variable domain: NAGVMQNPRHLVRRRGQEARLRCSPMKGHSHVYWYRQLPEEGLKFMVYLQKENIIDESGMPKERFSAEFPKEGPSILRIQQVVRGDSAAYFCASSPRIAGEQETQYFGPGTRLLVL.

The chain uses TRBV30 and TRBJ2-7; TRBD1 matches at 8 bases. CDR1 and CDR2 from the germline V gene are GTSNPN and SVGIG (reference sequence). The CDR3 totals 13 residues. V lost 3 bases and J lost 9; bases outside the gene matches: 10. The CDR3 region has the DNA TGTGCCTGGAGGAACAGGGGGGACTCTGGGCAGTACTTC. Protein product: CAWRNRGDSGQYF.

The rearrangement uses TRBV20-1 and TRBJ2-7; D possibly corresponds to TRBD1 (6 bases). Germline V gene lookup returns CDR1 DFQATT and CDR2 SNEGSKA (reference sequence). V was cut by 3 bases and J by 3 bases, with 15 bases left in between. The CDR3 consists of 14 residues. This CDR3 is CSASRGNPFYEQYF. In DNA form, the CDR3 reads TGCAGTGCTAGTAGGGGGAATCCCTTCTACGAGCAGTACTTC.

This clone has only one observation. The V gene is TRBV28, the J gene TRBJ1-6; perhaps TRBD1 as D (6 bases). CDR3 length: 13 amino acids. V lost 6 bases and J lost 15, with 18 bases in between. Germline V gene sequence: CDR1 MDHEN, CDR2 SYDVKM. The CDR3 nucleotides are TGTGCCAGCAGCCCTGACAGGTATGCAGGCCTCCACTTT. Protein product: CASSPDRYAGLHF.

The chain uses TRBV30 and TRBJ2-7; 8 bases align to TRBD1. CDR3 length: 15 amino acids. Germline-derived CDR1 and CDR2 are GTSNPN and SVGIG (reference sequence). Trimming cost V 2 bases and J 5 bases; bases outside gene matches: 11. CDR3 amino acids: CAWSQGQGTHNEQYF. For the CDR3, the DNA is TGTGCCTGGAGTCAAGGACAGGGAACCCACAACGAGCAGTACTTC.

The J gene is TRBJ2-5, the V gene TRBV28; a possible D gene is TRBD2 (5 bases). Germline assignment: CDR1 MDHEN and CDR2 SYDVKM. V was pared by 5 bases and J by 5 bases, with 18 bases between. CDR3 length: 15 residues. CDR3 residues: CASSPSALGVETQYF. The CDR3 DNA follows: TGTGCCAGCAGTCCTTCAGCCCTCGGGGTGGAGACCCAGTACTTC.